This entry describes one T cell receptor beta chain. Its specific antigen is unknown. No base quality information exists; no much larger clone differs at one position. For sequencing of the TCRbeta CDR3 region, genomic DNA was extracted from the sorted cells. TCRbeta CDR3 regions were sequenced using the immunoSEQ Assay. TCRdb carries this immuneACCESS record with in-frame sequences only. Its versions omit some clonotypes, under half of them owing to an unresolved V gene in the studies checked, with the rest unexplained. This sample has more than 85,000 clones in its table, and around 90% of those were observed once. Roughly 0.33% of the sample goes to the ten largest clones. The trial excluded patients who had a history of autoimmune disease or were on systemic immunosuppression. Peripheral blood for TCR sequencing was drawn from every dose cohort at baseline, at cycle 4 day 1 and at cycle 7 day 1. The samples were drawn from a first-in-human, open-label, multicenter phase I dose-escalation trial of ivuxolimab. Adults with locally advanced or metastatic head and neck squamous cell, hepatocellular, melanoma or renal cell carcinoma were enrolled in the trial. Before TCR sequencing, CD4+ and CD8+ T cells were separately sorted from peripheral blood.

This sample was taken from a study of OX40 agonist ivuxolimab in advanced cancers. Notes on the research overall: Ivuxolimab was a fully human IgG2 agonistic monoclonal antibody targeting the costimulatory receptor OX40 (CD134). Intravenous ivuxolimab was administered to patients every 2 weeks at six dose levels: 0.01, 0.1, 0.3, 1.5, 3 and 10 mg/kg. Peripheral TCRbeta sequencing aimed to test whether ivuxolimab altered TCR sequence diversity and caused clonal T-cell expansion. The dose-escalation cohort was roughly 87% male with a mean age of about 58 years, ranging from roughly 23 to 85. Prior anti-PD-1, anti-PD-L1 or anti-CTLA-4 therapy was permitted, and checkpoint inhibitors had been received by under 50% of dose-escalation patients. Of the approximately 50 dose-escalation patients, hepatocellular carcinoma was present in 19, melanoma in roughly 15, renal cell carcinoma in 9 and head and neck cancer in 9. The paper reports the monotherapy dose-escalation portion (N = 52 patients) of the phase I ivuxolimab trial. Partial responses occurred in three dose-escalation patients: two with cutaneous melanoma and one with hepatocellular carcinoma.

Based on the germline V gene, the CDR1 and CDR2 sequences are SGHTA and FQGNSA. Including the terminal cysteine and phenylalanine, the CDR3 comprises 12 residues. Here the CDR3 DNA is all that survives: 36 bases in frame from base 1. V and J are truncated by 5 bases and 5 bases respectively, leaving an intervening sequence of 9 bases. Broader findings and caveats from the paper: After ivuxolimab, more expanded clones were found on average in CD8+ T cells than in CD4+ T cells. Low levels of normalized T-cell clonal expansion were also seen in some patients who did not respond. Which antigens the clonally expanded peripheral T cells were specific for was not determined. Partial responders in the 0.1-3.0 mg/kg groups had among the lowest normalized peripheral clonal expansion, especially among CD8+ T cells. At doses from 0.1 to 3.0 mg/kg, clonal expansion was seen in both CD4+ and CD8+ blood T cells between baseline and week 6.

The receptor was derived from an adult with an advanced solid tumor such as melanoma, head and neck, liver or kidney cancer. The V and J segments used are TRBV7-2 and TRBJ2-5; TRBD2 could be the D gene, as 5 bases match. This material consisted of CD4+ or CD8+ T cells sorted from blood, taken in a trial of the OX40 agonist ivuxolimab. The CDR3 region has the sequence CASSVGEETQYF. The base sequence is TGTGCCAGCAGCGTCGGGGAGGAGACCCAGTACTTC. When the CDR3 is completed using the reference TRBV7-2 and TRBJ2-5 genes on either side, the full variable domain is GAGVSQSPSNKVTEKGKDVELRCDPISGHTALYWYRQSLGQGLEFLIYFQGNSAPDKSGLPSDRFSAERTGGSVSTLTIQRTQQEDSAVYLCASSVGEETQYFGPGTRLLVL.